Below are 10 T cell receptor beta chains sequenced from a single sample in a study of shared clonotypes between healthy human individuals. The data were produced by immunoSEQ multiplex PCR, yet TCRdb's version contains in-frame clones alone and is incomplete. The profile shows 2 million or so clones, approximately 95% of them singletons. As defined, naive CD8 cells were CD45RO-negative and positively selected for CCR7, with terminally differentiated effector memory CD45RA+ cells excluded. The sequenced material came from naive CD8+ T cells sorted from blood. All receptors derive from a man aged 18 to 30 in good health.

A word on this clone: Other DNA variants within this sample encode the same CDR3. V gene TRBV11-2 combines with J gene TRBJ2-7, with TRBD2 as a possible D gene (6 bases). Looked up from germline, CDR1 is SGHAT and CDR2 is FQNNGV. The V end lost 3 bases, the J end lost 0 bases, and 6 bases lay between the germline ends. The CDR3 is 13 amino acids. The CDR3 nucleotides read TGTGCCAGCAGCTTCGGGAGCTCCTACGAGCAGTACTTC. The encoded protein is CASSFGSSYEQYF.

Regarding this clone: Other DNA sequences in this specimen translate into the identical CDR3. The chain couples TRBV2 to TRBJ2-3; 9 bases map to TRBD2. Germline V gene sequence: CDR1 SNHLY, CDR2 FYNNEI. Unmatched junction bases numbered 1, after V lost 1 base and J lost 2 bases. This CDR3 region has 15 residues. The CDR3 spells CASSEGLAATDTQYF. The DNA of the CDR3 is TGTGCCAGCAGTGAAGGACTAGCGGCCACAGATACGCAGTATTTT.

This chain connects TRBV9 to TRBJ2-1; 15 nucleotides line up with TRBD2. There are 15 residues in the CDR3. CDR1 is SGDLS and CDR2 is YYNGEE in the germline V gene. Trimming cost V 3 bases and J 7 bases; bases outside gene matches: 2. As DNA, the CDR3 is TGTGCCAGCAGCGCCGGGACTAGCGGGGGGAATGAGCAGTTCTTC. Protein: CASSAGTSGGNEQFF. Using reference TRBV9 and TRBJ2-1 for the parts outside the CDR3, the full variable domain is DSGVTQTPKHLITATGQRVTLRCSPRSGDLSVYWYQQSLDQGLQFLIQYYNGEERAKGNILERFSAQQFPDLHSELNLSSLELGDSALYFCASSAGTSGGNEQFFGPGTRLTVL.

The chain recombines TRBV15 with TRBJ2-1, with 8 positions matching TRBD1. Germline CDR1 and CDR2: LNHNV and YYDKDF (reference sequence). V gave up 8 bases and J gave up 5 bases; unmatched junction bases: 11. This CDR3 has 15 amino acids. For the CDR3, the DNA is TGTGCCACCCGCATCGACAGGGGCCATCACAATGAGCAGTTCTTC. Translated: CATRIDRGHHNEQFF.

The gene calls are TRBV7-9 and TRBJ1-1; D is uncertain. V was pared by 5 bases and J by 4 bases, with 11 bases between. The CDR3 spans 13 residues. Looked up from germline, CDR1 is SEHNR and CDR2 is FQNEAQ (reference sequence). The CDR3 nucleotides read TGTGCCAGCAGCCTCGACATAACCACTGAAGCTTTCTTT. Its protein is CASSLDITTEAFF.

V gene TRBV2 combines with J gene TRBJ2-5, with TRBD2 matching over 8 bases. V was pared by 4 bases and J by 5 bases, with 6 bases of the junction left unmatched. The V gene's germline CDR1 is SNHLY and CDR2 FYNNEI. This CDR3 comprises 14 residues. CDR3 nucleotides: TGTGCCAGCAGTGGTCGGGAGGGCCGGGAGACCCAGTACTTC. Residues: CASSGREGRETQYF.

This sequence joins TRBV6-4 and TRBJ2-7; 10 nucleotides align to TRBD2. Germline V lookup: CDR1 MRHNA, CDR2 SNTAGT. Germline trimming cut 11 bases from V and 5 bases from J; bases unmatched to any gene: 12. CDR3 size: 14 residues. The CDR3 protein is CAPRGLAGVDEQYF. The CDR3 DNA reads as TGTGCCCCAAGGGGCCTAGCGGGAGTTGACGAGCAGTACTTC.

This clone was seen only once. J is TRBJ2-2 and V is TRBV13, with D perhaps TRBD1 or TRBD2 (7 bases each). Germline V gene sequence: CDR1 PRHDT, CDR2 FYEKMQ (reference sequence). CDR3 length: 18 residues. V lost 4 bases to trimming and J lost 0 bases, with 18 bases between them. The CDR3 DNA is TGTGCCAGCAGCTCCACGAGGGGGCTAGCGGCGAACACCGGGGAGCTGTTTTTT. It is translated as CASSSTRGLAANTGELFF.

The V call is TRBV27, the J call TRBJ2-7, with a possible D match to TRBD2 (6 bases). CDR1 MNHEY and CDR2 SMNVEV come from the germline V gene (reference sequence). V lost 6 bases and J lost 2, with 14 bases in between. The CDR3 totals 14 residues. The CDR3, as DNA: TGTGCCAGCAGCGGCGGAGCGGGCACCTACGAGCAGTACTTC. It specifies CASSGGAGTYEQYF.

The V gene is TRBV27, the J gene TRBJ2-7, with TRBD1 matching over 8 bases. The CDR3 has 17 amino acids. Germline CDR1 and CDR2: MNHEY and SMNVEV (reference sequence). V lost 1 base to trimming and J lost 3 bases; unmatched junction nucleotides: 11. CDR3 DNA: TGTGCCAGCAGTTTATTGGCAGGGGGCGATTACTACTACGAGCAGTACTTC. This sequence encodes CASSLLAGGDYYYEQYF.